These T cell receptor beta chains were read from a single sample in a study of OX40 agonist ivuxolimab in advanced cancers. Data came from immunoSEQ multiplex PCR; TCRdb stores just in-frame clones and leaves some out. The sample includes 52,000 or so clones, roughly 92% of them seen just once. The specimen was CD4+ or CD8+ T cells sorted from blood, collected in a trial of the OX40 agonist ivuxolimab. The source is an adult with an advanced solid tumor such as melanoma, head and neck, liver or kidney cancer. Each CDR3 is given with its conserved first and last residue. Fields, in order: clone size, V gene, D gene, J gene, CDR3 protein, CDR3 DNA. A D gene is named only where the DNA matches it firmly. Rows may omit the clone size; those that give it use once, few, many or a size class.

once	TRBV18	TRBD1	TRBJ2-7	CASPRDRGSEQYF	TGTGCCAGCCCCCGGGACAGGGGCTCCGAGCAGTACTTC
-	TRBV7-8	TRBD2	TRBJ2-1	CASSLSVSGSRGEQFF	TGTGCCAGCAGCTTATCCGTCAGCGGGAGTCGAGGTGAGCAGTTCTTC
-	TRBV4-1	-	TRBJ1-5	CASSQGLIGSSNQPQHF	TGCGCCAGCAGCCAAGGGCTTATTGGGTCTTCCAATCAGCCCCAGCATTTT
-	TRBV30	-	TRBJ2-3	CAWRSTYPDTQYF	TGTGCCTGGAGGAGTACTTACCCAGATACGCAGTATTTT
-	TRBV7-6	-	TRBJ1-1	CASSLVKGSNTEAFF	TGTGCCAGCAGCTTAGTTAAGGGCTCGAACACTGAAGCTTTCTTT
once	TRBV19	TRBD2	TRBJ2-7	CASSSGLAVDEQYF	TGTGCCAGTAGTTCGGGACTAGCGGTTGACGAGCAGTACTTC
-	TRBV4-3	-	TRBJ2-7	CASSQGLERADSYEQYF	TGCGCCAGCAGCCAAGGGTTAGAGCGGGCGGACTCCTACGAGCAGTACTTC
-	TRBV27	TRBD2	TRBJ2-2	CASSQDSSGITGELFF	TGTGCCAGCAGTCAAGACAGTAGCGGGATTACCGGGGAGCTGTTTTTT
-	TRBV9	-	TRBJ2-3	CASSSVGADTQYF	TGTGCCAGCAGTTCAGTGGGAGCAGATACGCAGTATTTT
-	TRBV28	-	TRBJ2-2	CASSRPFGNTGELFF	TGTGCCAGCAGTCGCCCCTTCGGGAACACCGGGGAGCTGTTTTTT
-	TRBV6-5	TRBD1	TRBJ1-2	CASRYRGDYGYTF	TGTGCCAGCAGGTACAGGGGCGACTATGGCTACACCTTC
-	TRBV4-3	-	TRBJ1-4	CASSLARTRSFNEKLFF	TGCGCCAGCAGCCTCGCCCGAACACGGTCTTTTAATGAAAAACTGTTTTTT
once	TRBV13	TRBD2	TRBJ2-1	CASSWGLAGAYNEQFF	TGTGCCAGCAGCTGGGGACTAGCGGGAGCTTACAATGAGCAGTTCTTC
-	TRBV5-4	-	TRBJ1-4	CASSLSPLGGTNEKLFF	TGTGCCAGCAGCTTGAGTCCCTTGGGGGGGACTAATGAAAAACTGTTTTTT
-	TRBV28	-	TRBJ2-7	CASSLARTDYEQYF	TGTGCCAGCAGTTTAGCCCGGACCGACTACGAGCAGTACTTC
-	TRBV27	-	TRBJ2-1	CASSFAGYNEQFF	TGTGCCAGCAGTTTTGCGGGATACAATGAGCAGTTCTTC
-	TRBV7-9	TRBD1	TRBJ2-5	CASTAGSRGSQETQYF	TGTGCCAGCACCGCTGGGAGCAGGGGGTCTCAAGAGACCCAGTACTTC
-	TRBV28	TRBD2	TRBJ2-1	CASSSGGGKGWGEQFF	TGTGCCAGCAGTTCCGGGGGAGGGAAGGGTTGGGGCGAGCAGTTCTTC
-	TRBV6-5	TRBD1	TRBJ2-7	CASSYFGQGYVEQYF	TGTGCCAGCAGTTACTTCGGACAGGGGTATGTCGAGCAGTACTTC
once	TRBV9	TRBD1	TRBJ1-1	CASSAPVTGGTEAFF	TGTGCCAGCAGCGCCCCGGTGACAGGGGGCACTGAAGCTTTCTTT
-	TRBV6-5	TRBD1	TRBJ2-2	CASSEGQGFRELFF	TGTGCCAGCAGCGAGGGACAGGGGTTTCGGGAGCTGTTTTTT
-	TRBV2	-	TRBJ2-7	CASSGGFYEQYF	TGTGCCAGCAGTGGGGGGTTCTACGAGCAGTACTTC
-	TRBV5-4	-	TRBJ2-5	CASSPGRETQYF	TGTGCCAGCAGCCCCGGACGAGAGACCCAGTACTTC
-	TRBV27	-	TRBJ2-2	CASSHGTVGNTGELFF	TGTGCCAGCAGCCACGGGACGGTAGGGAACACCGGGGAGCTGTTTTTT
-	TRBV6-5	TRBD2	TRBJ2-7	CASSPALAGNEQYF	TGTGCCAGCAGTCCTGCCTTAGCGGGAAACGAGCAGTACTTC
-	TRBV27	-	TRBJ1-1	CASSLSSYMNTEAFF	TGTGCCAGCAGTTTAAGCTCATATATGAACACTGAAGCTTTCTTT
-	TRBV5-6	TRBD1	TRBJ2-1	CASSSYQLGQLLYNEQFF	TGTGCCAGCAGCTCGTACCAGCTGGGACAGCTTTTATACAATGAGCAGTTCTTC
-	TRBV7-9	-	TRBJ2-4	CASSPGPQNIQYF	TGTGCCAGCAGCCCGGGACCACAAAACATTCAGTACTTC
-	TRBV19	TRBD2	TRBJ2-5	CASSVTSGMTGETQYF	TGTGCCAGTAGTGTGACTAGCGGGATGACGGGAGAGACCCAGTACTTC
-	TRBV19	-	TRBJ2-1	CASSIAGFAYNEQFF	TGTGCCAGTAGTATAGCAGGCTTTGCCTACAATGAGCAGTTCTTC
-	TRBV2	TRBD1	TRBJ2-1	CASYPGQMYNEQFF	TGTGCCTCATACCCGGGACAGATGTACAATGAGCAGTTCTTC
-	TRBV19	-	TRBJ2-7	CASSIMRGESYEQYF	TGTGCCAGTAGTATAATGAGAGGGGAATCCTACGAGCAGTACTTC
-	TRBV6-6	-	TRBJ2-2	CASSYGPIGELFF	TGTGCCAGCAGTTATGGACCGATCGGGGAGCTGTTTTTT
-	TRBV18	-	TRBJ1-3	CASSPKGGRSIGNTIYF	TGTGCCAGCTCACCAAAGGGAGGCCGGTCGATTGGAAACACCATATATTTT
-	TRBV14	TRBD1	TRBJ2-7	CASSHPTGFITSPYEQYF	TGTGCCAGCAGTCACCCGACAGGGTTCATAACCAGCCCCTACGAGCAGTACTTC
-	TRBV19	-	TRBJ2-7	CASSARESSYEQYF	TGTGCCAGTAGTGCCCGCGAAAGCTCCTACGAGCAGTACTTC